This entry lists 9 T cell receptor beta chains sequenced from one sample in a study of T cell responses to AZD1222 COVID-19 vaccine. Method: immunoSEQ multiplex PCR; TCRdb's copy keeps in-frame clones and lacks some. In the table there are approximately 110,000 clones, about 94% of which are singletons. Material: peripheral blood, obtained on day 0 of AZD1222 vaccination. The receptors come from an adult in good health.

The V call is TRBV30, the J call TRBJ2-3; D remains ambiguous. The V end lost 5 bases, the J end lost 1 base, and 16 bases lay between the germline ends. Germline V CDR1 and CDR2: GTSNPN, SVGIG (reference sequence). The CDR3 runs to 15 residues. Here the CDR3 reads CAWAEVHGGTDTQYF. The DNA of the CDR3 is TGTGCCTGGGCTGAAGTTCATGGTGGCACAGATACGCAGTATTTT.

The chain joins TRBV10-1 to TRBJ1-5, with 8 bases that match TRBD1. The CDR3 is 14 amino acids. The J segment lost 2 bases and the V segment lost 10 bases, leaving 7 bases of the junction unmatched. The germline CDR1 and CDR2 sequences are WNHNN and SYGVQD (reference sequence). The DNA for the CDR3 is TGCGCCACCCCGACAGGGGTGTGCAATCAGCCCCAGCATTTT. Translation gives CATPTGVCNQPQHF.

V gene TRBV19 combines with J gene TRBJ2-2; D uncertain. V dropped 4 bases and J dropped 0 bases, with 6 bases sitting between them. Germline assignment: CDR1 LNHDA and CDR2 SQIVND (reference sequence). This CDR3 region has 14 residues. Written as DNA, the CDR3 is TGTGCCAGTAGTACGGGCACGAACACCGGGGAGCTGTTTTTT. Translating it yields CASSTGTNTGELFF.

The chain links TRBV30 to TRBJ2-7, with D unclear. Germline-derived CDR1 and CDR2 are GTSNPN and SVGIG (reference sequence). The CDR3 runs to 14 residues. V was clipped by 4 bases and J by 0 bases, with 13 bases between them. CDR3 DNA sequence: TGTGCCTGGATCGCCAGCTTCAACTCCTACGAGCAGTACTTC. Amino acid sequence: CAWIASFNSYEQYF.

The chain uses TRBV19 and TRBJ1-1, with unresolved D. CDR3 length: 13 residues. From germline, CDR1 is LNHDA and CDR2 SQIVND (reference sequence). V lost 6 bases, J lost 0 bases, and 8 bases lay in between. The CDR3 bases are TGTGCCAGTAGCCAAAGGTTGAACACTGAAGCTTTCTTT. Protein: CASSQRLNTEAFF.

J is TRBJ2-1 and V is TRBV29-1, with 9 bases identical to TRBD1. The V gene's germline CDR1 is SQVTM and CDR2 ANQGSEA. The CDR3 is made up of 13 amino acids. With 7 bases clipped from V and 2 bases from J, the junction kept 3 bases outside the gene matches. The CDR3 spells CSARQGAYNEQFF. CDR3 sequence (DNA): TGCAGCGCCAGACAGGGGGCCTACAATGAGCAGTTCTTC.

This sequence joins TRBV6-6 and TRBJ2-5; perhaps TRBD2 as D (6 bases). Deletions cut 1 base from V and 5 bases from J, with 11 bases between. Per the germline V gene, CDR1 is MNHNY and CDR2 is SVGAGI (reference sequence). The CDR3 spans 14 residues. CDR3 region: CASSYWEDGETQYF. The CDR3 bases are TGTGCCAGCAGTTACTGGGAGGATGGCGAGACCCAGTACTTC.

CDR3 bases: TGTGCCAGCAGCTGGGCAGGCGGGGGTGACGAAAAACTGTTTTTT. Translation: CASSWAGGGDEKLFF. The rearrangement uses TRBV5-6 and TRBJ1-4; possibly TRBD1 for D (5 bases). V gave up 3 bases and J gave up 8 bases, with 17 bases separating them. Germline V gene data show CDR1 as SGHDT and CDR2 as YYEEEE. The CDR3 has 15 residues. Looking up the rest from reference TRBV5-6 and TRBJ1-4 gives the full variable domain: DAGVTQSPTHLIKTRGQQVTLRCSPKSGHDTVSWYQQALGQGPQFIFQYYEEEERQRGNFPDRFSGHQFPNYSSELNVNALLLGDSALYLCASSWAGGGDEKLFFGSGTQLSVL.

The genes are TRBV7-8 and TRBJ2-7; D gene uncertain. Between the trimmed V and J ends, which lost 1 base and 0 bases, there was a span of 7 bases. The CDR3 contains 14 residues. Germline V gene data show CDR1 as SGHVS and CDR2 as FQNEAQ. CDR3 sequence reads: CASSLGRSSYEQYF. In DNA form, the CDR3 reads TGTGCCAGCAGCTTAGGAAGGAGCTCCTACGAGCAGTACTTC. Full variable domain (remainder filled in from reference TRBV7-8 and TRBJ2-7): GAGVSQSPRYKVAKRGQDVALRCDPISGHVSLFWYQQALGQGPEFLTYFQNEAQLDKSGLPSDRFFAERPEGSVSTLKIQRTQQEDSAVYLCASSLGRSSYEQYFGPGTRLTVT.